The clone carrying this T cell receptor (beta chain) was counted ten times or more. Its antigen remains unidentified. The data derive from a study of T cells in Graves' hyperthyroidism and ophthalmopathy. In the study overall: Blood from the periphery was taken at initial diagnosis, before any treatment. Findings and limits, study-wide: Ophthalmopathy was model-predicted a median about 7.1 months pre-onset. Classification by a 13 V-J model distinguished ophthalmopathy from stable hyperthyroidism. The blood repertoire included most of the expanded thyroid clonotypes above 0.001.

RNA transcripts gave rise to amplified TCR beta CDR3 regions. TCR CDR3 regions were first amplified by RT-PCR with HTBI primers. TCRdb ran MiXCR on the multiplex PCR reads and lists one entry per CDR3 protein. The table records 150,000 to 200,000 distinct CDR3 sequences, about 17% of them present only once. The CDR3 runs to 15 residues. Per germline, CDR1 LNHDA and CDR2 SQIVND (reference sequence). Trimming cost V 7 bases and J 1 base, with 11 bases left between them. The sequence came from a woman between 45 and 65 years old with Graves' hyperthyroidism. The rearrangement uses TRBV19 and TRBJ1-6; D possibly corresponds to TRBD1 (5 bases). Source material: blood. CDR3 bases: TGTGCCAGTATGGTGGGGGGGTCCTATAATTCACCCCTCCACTTT. It encodes CASMVGGSYNSPLHF.